These 22 T cell receptor beta chains originate from one sample sequenced in a study of cytomegalovirus exposure and HLA in healthy donors. PCR amplification relied on 60 Vbeta primers (plus 13 Jbeta primers). Sequenced by immunoSEQ multiplex PCR; TCRdb stores in-frame clones only, minus some. The table records 80,000 or so clones, 72% of them present only once. The specimen was PBMCs. The receptors originated from a woman aged 40 to 49 in good health and CMV-seropositive.

CDR3 in amino acids: CASKKQGAVGTEAFF. CDR3 sequence (DNA): TGTGCCAGCAAGAAACAGGGGGCTGTGGGGACTGAAGCTTTCTTT. This chain joins TRBV9 and TRBJ1-1; 9 bases are a match to TRBD1. The CDR3 spans 15 residues. CDR1 SGDLS and CDR2 YYNGEE come from the germline V gene. V gave up 6 bases and J gave up 5 bases; unmatched junction bases: 11.

The J gene is TRBJ2-3, the V gene TRBV5-6; D might be TRBD2 (7 bases). Deletions cut 1 base from V and 1 base from J, with 10 bases between. This CDR3 comprises 15 residues. Germline assignment: CDR1 SGHDT and CDR2 YYEEEE. The CDR3 loop reads CASSLRGGGTDTQYF. As DNA, the CDR3 is TGTGCCAGCAGCTTGCGCGGGGGCGGCACAGATACGCAGTATTTT.

The gene calls are TRBV5-1 and TRBJ2-3, with 9 bases that match TRBD2. Trimming removed 0 bases from V and 1 base from J; junction bases left unmatched: 3. Germline V gene data show CDR1 as SGHRS and CDR2 as YFSETQ. This CDR3 spans 16 amino acids. CDR3 sequence (DNA): TGCGCCAGCAGCTTGGGGCCTAGCGGGGGCACAGATACGCAGTATTTT. Encoded protein: CASSLGPSGGTDTQYF. Complete variable domain (other parts from reference TRBV5-1 and TRBJ2-3): KAGVTQTPRYLIKTRGQQVTLSCSPISGHRSVSWYQQTPGQGLQFLFEYFSETQRNKGNFPGRFSGRQFSNSRSEMNVSTLELGDSALYLCASSLGPSGGTDTQYFGPGTRLTVL.

The chain carries TRBV2 and TRBJ2-7; possibly TRBD2 for D (5 bases). Germline CDR1 SNHLY, CDR2 FYNNEI. CDR3 length equals 14 residues. Trimming left V 8 bases short and J 2 bases short, with 16 bases between. This chain's CDR3 is CASAAGPKPYEQYF. The CDR3 region has the DNA TGTGCCAGCGCGGCGGGTCCTAAACCCTACGAGCAGTACTTC.

CDR3 sequence reads: CASSTVLNTEAFF. The CDR3 coding sequence is TGTGCCAGTAGTACCGTCCTGAACACTGAAGCTTTCTTT. This sequence joins TRBV19 and TRBJ1-1; D uncertain. Germline values: CDR1 LNHDA, CDR2 SQIVND (reference sequence). The V end was cut by 4 bases, the J end by 0 bases, with 6 bases between. The CDR3 runs 13 residues.

This chain links TRBV19 with TRBJ1-1; D is unresolved. The CDR3 loop spans 15 amino acids. Trimming stripped 5 bases from V and 3 bases from J, with 16 bases between. Germline V CDR1 and CDR2: LNHDA, SQIVND (reference sequence). CDR3 sequence (DNA): TGTGCCAGTAGTGAACCAGGACTGTATGACACTGAAGCTTTCTTT. Encoded protein: CASSEPGLYDTEAFF.

The J gene is TRBJ2-3, the V gene TRBV6-1; TRBD1 matches at 8 bases. Germline lookup yields CDR1 MNHNS and CDR2 SASEGT. Losses at the gene ends were 7 bases for V and 4 bases for J; bases not matched to a gene: 10. This CDR3 is built from 15 residues. CDR3: CASITRDRYPDTQYF. The CDR3 DNA reads as TGTGCCAGCATAACCCGGGACAGGTACCCAGATACGCAGTATTTT.

The table lists this clone with a count of one. CDR3 DNA: TGTGCCAGCAGCTGGGGCAGGTCCGACACCGGGGAGCTGTTTTTT. This sequence encodes CASSWGRSDTGELFF. The chain is built from TRBV7-9 and TRBJ2-2, with D perhaps matching TRBD1 (5 bases). CDR3 length: 15 amino acids. The germline V gene has CDR1 SEHNR and CDR2 FQNEAQ (reference sequence). Trimming took off 4 bases at V and 3 bases at J, with 12 bases between the two ends.

The V and J genes are TRBV9 and TRBJ1-5; D possibly corresponds to TRBD1 (5 bases). Germline loops: CDR1 SGDLS, CDR2 YYNGEE. With 4 bases removed from V and 4 bases from J, the gap between germline ends came to 15 bases. The CDR3 spans 15 residues. The CDR3 protein is CASSLTGVGNQPQHF. CDR3 in DNA: TGTGCCAGCAGCCTAACGGGGGTCGGTAATCAGCCCCAGCATTTT.

The chain has TRBV11-2 and TRBJ1-5; possibly TRBD1 for D (5 bases). Looked up from germline, CDR1 is SGHAT and CDR2 is FQNNGV. The CDR3 extends over 14 amino acids. Trimming took 5 bases from V and 1 from J, leaving 9 bases between them. CDR3 nucleotide sequence: TGTGCCAGCAGCAAGGACACCAGCAATCAGCCCCAGCATTTT. Protein sequence: CASSKDTSNQPQHF.

The rearrangement joins TRBV30 to TRBJ2-5; 16 nucleotides align to TRBD2. The CDR3 extends over 16 amino acids. Per the germline V gene, CDR1 is GTSNPN and CDR2 is SVGIG (reference sequence). V shed 1 base and J 4 bases; nucleotides not matched to a gene: 3. CDR3 nucleotide sequence: TGTGCCTGGAGTGCGGGACTAGCGGGGGGGCGAGAGACCCAGTACTTC. This encodes CAWSAGLAGGRETQYF.

The chain couples TRBV7-2 to TRBJ2-3; TRBD2 agrees at 8 bases. The CDR3 is 17 amino acids. V shed 0 bases, J shed 2 bases, and the junction held 7 bases outside the gene matches. Germline V gene lookup returns CDR1 SGHTA and CDR2 FQGNSA. The CDR3 nucleotides are TGTGCCAGCAGCTTAGCGCTCTTAGCGGGGTACACAGATACGCAGTATTTT. It yields the protein CASSLALLAGYTDTQYF.

The V and J genes are TRBV5-1 and TRBJ2-7; the match to TRBD1 covers 8 bases. CDR1 and CDR2 from the germline V gene are SGHRS and YFSETQ. The V and J ends lost 4 bases and 4 bases, in that order; junction bases with no gene match: 7. The CDR3 consists of 14 residues. The CDR3 sequence is CASSLTGESYEQYF. CDR3 coding DNA: TGCGCCAGCAGCCTGACAGGGGAGTCATACGAGCAGTACTTC.

The V call is TRBV7-2, the J call TRBJ2-7; 8 nucleotides line up with TRBD1. V was clipped by 4 bases and J by 6 bases; unmatched bases: 8. There are 14 residues in the CDR3. Germline lookup yields CDR1 SGHTA and CDR2 FQGNSA. CDR3 residues: CASSSQGALVEQYF. CDR3 sequence (DNA): TGTGCCAGCAGCTCGCAGGGGGCGCTCGTCGAGCAGTACTTC.

This clone was detected only a few times. V is TRBV28 and J is TRBJ1-2, with TRBD1 identical over 9 bases. Germline CDR1 is MDHEN and CDR2 is SYDVKM. V was clipped by 4 bases and J by 6 bases; unmatched bases: 9. The CDR3 loop spans 15 amino acids. CDR3 residues: CASSSTYGTGNGYTF. The DNA for the CDR3 is TGTGCCAGCAGTTCAACGTACGGGACAGGGAATGGCTACACCTTC.

The V gene is TRBV5-6, the J gene TRBJ2-3; TRBD2 matches at 11 bases. This CDR3 is 16 amino acids long. V gave up 2 bases and J gave up 2 bases; unmatched junction bases: 4. Germline loops: CDR1 SGHDT, CDR2 YYEEEE. For the CDR3, the DNA is TGTGCCAGCAGCTTTCTAGCGGGGGGATACACAGATACGCAGTATTTT. Amino acids: CASSFLAGGYTDTQYF.

The genes are TRBV5-4 and TRBJ1-1, with 9 bases identical to TRBD1. This CDR3 has 17 amino acids. The ends lost 4 bases at V and 4 bases at J; junction bases unmatched: 14. From germline, CDR1 is SGHNT and CDR2 YYREEE (reference sequence). The CDR3 here is CASSTRDRVSLGTEAFF. CDR3 coding DNA: TGTGCCAGCAGCACACGGGACAGGGTGAGTCTGGGCACTGAAGCTTTCTTT.

The chain links TRBV5-3 to TRBJ1-4; TRBD1 is a possible D gene (6 bases). TRBV5-3 is noted as an ORF with a role that remains uncertain. V was clipped by 5 bases and J by 8 bases, with 22 bases between them. The CDR3 loop spans 16 amino acids. CDR3 coding DNA: TGTGCCAGAAGGGGTGAGGGGCTAGGGGGTGGGGAAAAACTGTTTTTT. Translation gives CARRGEGLGGGEKLFF.

The CDR3 loop is CASSLGTSGPYNEQFF. The CDR3 DNA reads TGTGCCAGCAGCTTAGGGACTAGCGGCCCCTACAATGAGCAGTTCTTC. The chain uses TRBV7-6 and TRBJ2-1, with 10 bases identical to TRBD2. V was pared by 1 base and J by 2 bases, with 2 bases of the junction left unmatched. Germline-derived CDR1 and CDR2 are SGHVS and FNYEAQ. The CDR3 sequence is 16 residues long. The entire variable domain, with the rest obtained from reference TRBV7-6 and TRBJ2-1, is as follows: GAGVSQSPRYKVTKRGQDVALRCDPISGHVSLYWYRQALGQGPEFLTYFNYEAQQDKSGLPNDRFSAERPEGSISTLTIQRTEQRDSAMYRCASSLGTSGPYNEQFFGPGTRLTVL.

The chain has TRBV15 and TRBJ2-5; tentative D call: TRBD1 (6 bases). Germline V gene sequence: CDR1 LNHNV, CDR2 YYDKDF (reference sequence). This CDR3 spans 14 amino acids. Trimming pared 0 bases from V and 5 bases from J, leaving 10 bases between. Here the CDR3 reads CATSRDQGQETQYF. The CDR3 DNA follows: TGTGCCACCAGCAGAGATCAGGGGCAGGAGACCCAGTACTTC. Together with reference TRBV15 and TRBJ2-5, the CDR3 gives the full variable domain: DAMVIQNPRYQVTQFGKPVTLSCSQTLNHNVMYWYQQKSSQAPKLLFHYYDKDFNNEADTPDNFQSRRPNTSFCFLDIRSPGLGDTAMYLCATSRDQGQETQYFGPGTRLLVL.

The gene calls are TRBV29-1 and TRBJ1-1; no clear D. This CDR3 spans 10 amino acids. V gave up 7 bases and J gave up 4 bases, with 7 bases separating them. The V gene's germline CDR1 is SQVTM and CDR2 ANQGSEA. CDR3 residues: CSAETTEAFF. CDR3 sequence (DNA): TGCAGCGCGGAGACCACTGAAGCTTTCTTT. The variable domain in full, with the rest retrieved from reference TRBV29-1 and TRBJ1-1, is SAVISQKPSRDICQRGTSLTIQCQVDSQVTMMFWYRQQPGQSLTLIATANQGSEATYESGFVIDKFPISRPNLTFSTLTVSNMSPEDSSIYLCSAETTEAFFGQGTRLTVV.

V usage is TRBV7-2 and J usage is TRBJ1-2, with a tentative D call TRBD1 (6 bases). The germline gives CDR1 SGHTA, CDR2 FQGNSA. The CDR3 consists of 15 residues. Deletions cut 5 bases from V and 8 bases from J, with 21 bases between. The CDR3 bases are TGTGCCAGCAGCCCCGTCTTCCTCACAGGGCGGGGCTACACCTTC. It is translated as CASSPVFLTGRGYTF.